The rows below give T cell receptor beta chains drawn from one sample of a study of OX40 agonist ivuxolimab in advanced cancers. This table comes from immunoSEQ multiplex PCR, and its TCRdb copy is limited to in-frame clones, with some not included. The table has roughly 72,000 clones, approximately 84% seen once; the top ten hold 5%. The specimen comprised CD4+ or CD8+ T cells sorted from blood, sampled in a trial of the OX40 agonist ivuxolimab. The receptors stem from an adult with an advanced solid tumor such as melanoma, head and neck, liver or kidney cancer. Both conserved end residues are part of each CDR3. A D gene is named only where the DNA matches it firmly. Clone size is given for some rows only: seen once, a few or many times, or a class if the clone is expanded.

V	size	D	J	DNA	CDR3
TRBV6-6	NA	TRBD1	TRBJ1-1	TGTGCCAGCACCCAGACAGGGATTGGCACTGAAGCTTTCTTT	CASTQTGIGTEAFF
TRBV6-1	NA	NA	TRBJ2-3	TGTGCCAGCAGTGAAGCGGTCGTTGTAGGCACAGATACGCAGTATTTT	CASSEAVVVGTDTQYF
TRBV6-4	NA	TRBD1	TRBJ2-7	TGTGCCAGCAGCCCCATCCCCAGGACAGGAAGCTCCTACGAGCAGTACTTC	CASSPIPRTGSSYEQYF
TRBV9	NA	NA	TRBJ1-5	TGTGCCAGCAGCGTAGATGGGGAGCAGCCCCAGCATTTT	CASSVDGEQPQHF
TRBV9	NA	TRBD2	TRBJ2-1	TGTGCCAGCAGCGTAATCCCTAGCGGGAGAGGTGAGCAGTTCTTC	CASSVIPSGRGEQFF
TRBV30	NA	NA	TRBJ2-3	TGTGCCTGGAGTGGGACGCGGGCGGCGGGGCGGACAAGCACAGATACGCAGTATTTT	CAWSGTRAAGRTSTDTQYF
TRBV28	NA	TRBD2	TRBJ2-7	TGTGCCAGCACTCCTGCGGACTTCTCCGGGAGGGAGCAGTACTTC	CASTPADFSGREQYF
TRBV7-2	NA	TRBD1	TRBJ2-1	TGTGCCAGCAGCTTAGTGTCAGGGGGCGCAGATATTGAGCAGTTCTTC	CASSLVSGGADIEQFF
TRBV19	NA	TRBD1	TRBJ2-3	TGTGCCAGTAGTAGGGGGACAGGGACTAGCACAGATACGCAGTATTTT	CASSRGTGTSTDTQYF
TRBV7-2	few	TRBD1	TRBJ1-1	TGTGCCAGCAGCTCCAGGGACAGATCGAACACTGAAGCTTTCTTT	CASSSRDRSNTEAFF
TRBV2	NA	NA	TRBJ1-6	TGTGCCAGCGTCAGGTCTAATTCACCCCTCCACTTT	CASVRSNSPLHF
TRBV13	NA	NA	TRBJ1-2	TGTGCCAGCAGCATCAGACTTCAGGCCAACTATGGCTACACCTTC	CASSIRLQANYGYTF
TRBV29-1	NA	TRBD2	TRBJ2-2	TGCAGCGTAGCTTCGACTAGCAGCACCGGGGAGCTGTTTTTT	CSVASTSSTGELFF
TRBV27	few	TRBD2	TRBJ2-2	TGTGCCAGCACTCAAGCGGGAGGAGGCATCGGGGAGCTGTTTTTT	CASTQAGGGIGELFF
TRBV29-1	NA	NA	TRBJ2-2	TGCAGCGTTGGGGACGCGAACACCGGGGAGCTGTTTTTT	CSVGDANTGELFF
TRBV6-1	few	NA	TRBJ1-5	TGTGCCAGCAGTGAAGTTCGGGTTAGCAATCAGCCCCAGCATTTT	CASSEVRVSNQPQHF
TRBV10-3	NA	NA	TRBJ2-2	TGTGCCATCAGACCGCCTACAGGGTCCGGGGAGCTGTTTTTT	CAIRPPTGSGELFF
TRBV19	NA	NA	TRBJ2-3	TGTGCCAGTAGTATAGCTCAGGGGAGACGTATTAGCACAGATACGCAGTATTTT	CASSIAQGRRISTDTQYF
TRBV6-5	NA	NA	TRBJ1-5	TGTGCCAGCAGTTCGCCGGGAGAACCCCAGCATTTT	CASSSPGEPQHF
TRBV6-5	NA	NA	TRBJ2-5	TGTGCCAGCAAAGGGACACAGGAAGAGACCCAGTACTTC	CASKGTQEETQYF
TRBV7-2	NA	TRBD2	TRBJ2-3	TGTGCCAGCAGCTTAGATGGGACTAGCGGGGCAGGTACGCAGTATTTT	CASSLDGTSGAGTQYF
TRBV5-1	NA	NA	TRBJ1-1	TGCGCCAGCAGCCAGGACTACTCGAACACTGAAGCTTTCTTT	CASSQDYSNTEAFF